Each of the 17 T cell receptor beta chains below was sequenced from the same sample in a study of shared clonotypes between healthy human individuals. The table came from immunoSEQ multiplex PCR; TCRdb's copy has only in-frame clones and leaves some out. The table includes roughly 700,000 clones, approximately 79% detected once. Sequencing was done on a sample of memory CD4+ T cells sorted from blood. Indicated subset: CD45RA-negative fraction. These receptors originate from a woman in her thirties in good health.

The V call is TRBV11-2, the J call TRBJ2-1; D is tentatively TRBD1 or TRBD2 (5 bases each). The CDR3 has 15 residues. Trimming took 5 bases from V and 5 from J, leaving 16 bases between them. The germline V gene encodes CDR1 SGHAT and CDR2 FQNNGV. The DNA of the CDR3 is TGTGCCAGCAGCCTAACGGGGACCTCTAACAATGAGCAGTTCTTC. It codes for CASSLTGTSNNEQFF.

This rearrangement joins TRBV6-1 to TRBJ1-1; 7 nucleotides match TRBD1. The CDR3 extends over 13 amino acids. The germline CDR1 and CDR2 sequences are MNHNS and SASEGT. V was pared by 6 bases and J by 4 bases, with 5 bases of the junction left unmatched. CDR3 DNA: TGTGCCAGCAGGGCTGGACAGGCCACTGAAGCTTTCTTT. The encoded protein is CASRAGQATEAFF.

The gene calls are TRBV5-1 and TRBJ1-2; D ambiguous. This CDR3 region has 14 residues. Germline loops: CDR1 SGHRS, CDR2 YFSETQ. Trimming stripped 4 bases from V and 3 bases from J, with 13 bases between. The CDR3 protein is CASSGGPADYGYTF. DNA for the CDR3: TGCGCCAGCAGCGGAGGTCCGGCGGACTATGGCTACACCTTC.

The V and J genes are TRBV2 and TRBJ1-5; D gene unclear. Per germline, CDR1 SNHLY and CDR2 FYNNEI. Trimming pared 7 bases from V and 1 base from J, leaving 14 bases between. The CDR3 totals 15 residues. The CDR3 region is CASTTDGSSNQPQHF. CDR3 sequence (DNA): TGTGCCAGCACGACCGACGGCAGCAGCAATCAGCCCCAGCATTTT.

The chain links TRBV10-3 to TRBJ1-5, with D unclear. Between the trimmed V and J ends, which lost 4 bases and 1 base, there was a span of 14 bases. This CDR3 is built from 16 residues. Germline V CDR1 and CDR2: ENHRY, SYGVKD. CDR3 sequence: CAISGQVLGSNQPQHF. DNA for the CDR3: TGTGCCATCAGTGGGCAGGTTCTAGGGAGCAATCAGCCCCAGCATTTT.

The J gene is TRBJ1-2, the V gene TRBV19; D is undetermined. The germline CDR1 and CDR2 sequences are LNHDA and SQIVND (reference sequence). The CDR3 spans 12 residues. V lost 10 bases, J lost 5 bases, and 14 bases lay in between. The CDR3 sequence: CAIRREVYGYTF. DNA for the CDR3: TGTGCCATCCGCCGTGAGGTTTATGGCTACACCTTC.

This rearrangement joins TRBV6-1 to TRBJ2-1; D remains unclear. Germline CDR1 and CDR2: MNHNS and SASEGT. Trimming cost V 2 bases and J 3 bases, with 14 bases left between them. The CDR3 extends over 16 amino acids. The CDR3 DNA is TGTGCCAGCAGTGAACGCTTAGGGTCTAGCTACAATGAGCAGTTCTTC. It translates to CASSERLGSSYNEQFF.

V usage is TRBV6-1 and J usage is TRBJ1-5; TRBD1 agrees at 8 bases. The germline V gene has CDR1 MNHNS and CDR2 SASEGT. The CDR3 extends over 15 amino acids. Trimming at V came to 8 bases and at J to 1 base, leaving 7 bases not matched to a gene. In DNA form, the CDR3 reads TGTGCCAGCGATGAGACAGGGGTGAGCAATCAGCCCCAGCATTTT. Its protein is CASDETGVSNQPQHF.

The gene calls are TRBV5-1 and TRBJ1-1; no clear D gene. Trimming removed 6 bases from V and 6 bases from J, with 18 bases in between. CDR3 length: 14 amino acids. In germline, CDR1 is SGHRS, CDR2 YFSETQ. CDR3 nucleotide sequence: TGCGCCAGCACAGTCGGGAAAGGGAATCCTGAAGCTTTCTTT. Encoded protein: CASTVGKGNPEAFF.

This chain joins TRBV6-6 and TRBJ2-4; tentatively, D is TRBD1 (5 bases). CDR3 length: 14 residues. V lost 2 bases, J lost 7 bases, and 12 bases lay in between. The V gene's germline CDR1 is MNHNY and CDR2 SVGAGI (reference sequence). CDR3 nucleotides: TGTGCCAGCAGTTACGGCAGGGAACGGAACATTCAGTACTTC. It specifies CASSYGRERNIQYF.

This chain connects TRBV5-1 to TRBJ1-3, with a possible D match to TRBD1 (5 bases). Germline V gene sequence: CDR1 SGHRS, CDR2 YFSETQ. The length of the CDR3 is 16 residues. V lost 0 bases to trimming and J lost 3 bases, with 13 bases between them. The CDR3 protein is CASSLGGPIFGNTIYF. The CDR3 nucleotides are TGCGCCAGCAGCTTGGGGGGACCCATCTTTGGAAACACCATATATTTT.

In this sample, this clone turned up a few times. The chain employs TRBV7-7 and TRBJ2-5, with D perhaps matching TRBD2 (6 bases). The CDR3 length is 13 residues. The V end lost 6 bases, the J end lost 4 bases, and 12 bases lay between the germline ends. Germline CDR1 SSHAT, CDR2 FNYEAQ (reference sequence). CDR3 nucleotide sequence: TGTGCCAGCAGTCCGGGGGAATCAGAGACCCAGTACTTC. As protein: CASSPGESETQYF.

V usage is TRBV29-1 and J usage is TRBJ2-7; possible D gene TRBD2, 5 bases. V lost 7 bases and J lost 7, with 17 bases in between. CDR1 SQVTM and CDR2 ANQGSEA come from the germline V gene. The CDR3 extends over 12 amino acids. The CDR3 sequence is CSAVAYSGEQYF. CDR3 in DNA: TGCAGCGCGGTGGCTTACTCGGGAGAGCAGTACTTC.

This sequence joins TRBV19 and TRBJ2-2; D ambiguous. Trimming took 4 bases from V and 5 from J, leaving 14 bases between them. Per the germline V gene, CDR1 is LNHDA and CDR2 is SQIVND (reference sequence). CDR3 length equals 15 residues. The CDR3 region is CASSTTPVGTGELFF. In nucleotides, the CDR3 is TGTGCCAGTAGTACGACCCCCGTGGGTACCGGGGAGCTGTTTTTT. The whole variable domain, remainder taken from reference TRBV19 and TRBJ2-2, is DGGITQSPKYLFRKEGQNVTLSCEQNLNHDAMYWYRQDPGQGLRLIYYSQIVNDFQKGDIAEGYSVSREKKESFPLTVTSAQKNPTAFYLCASSTTPVGTGELFFGEGSRLTVL.

This rearrangement joins TRBV5-1 to TRBJ2-7; 8 nucleotides match TRBD1. Per the germline V gene, CDR1 is SGHRS and CDR2 is YFSETQ. V trimming: 3 bases; J trimming: 6 bases; junction bases outside the gene matches: 14. The CDR3 extends over 16 amino acids. The CDR3 reads CASSSSPDRGGSEQYF. CDR3 DNA: TGCGCCAGCAGCTCGTCCCCCGACAGGGGAGGTTCCGAGCAGTACTTC.

V is TRBV28 and J is TRBJ2-7, with D perhaps TRBD2 (6 bases). The CDR3 runs 14 residues. Trimming pared 6 bases from V and 3 bases from J, leaving 15 bases between. The germline CDR1 and CDR2 sequences are MDHEN and SYDVKM. CDR3 sequence reads: CASRMGRDFYEQYF. For the CDR3, the DNA is TGTGCCAGCAGGATGGGCAGGGACTTCTACGAGCAGTACTTC. Based on the CDR3 plus reference TRBV28 and TRBJ2-7, the full variable domain is DVKVTQSSRYLVKRTGEKVFLECVQDMDHENMFWYRQDPGLGLRLIYFSYDVKMKEKGDIPEGYSVSREKKERFSLILESASTNQTSMYLCASRMGRDFYEQYFGPGTRLTVT.

The V call is TRBV5-1, the J call TRBJ2-7; TRBD1 aligns across 7 bases. The V gene end was trimmed by 0 bases and the J gene end by 5 bases; junction bases not matched to a gene: 2. This CDR3 has 13 amino acids. Germline assignment: CDR1 SGHRS and CDR2 YFSETQ. The CDR3 nucleotides are TGCGCCAGCAGCTTGGAAGGGGGCGACGAGCAGTACTTC. This encodes CASSLEGGDEQYF.